A selection of T cell receptor beta chains follows, all from one sample in a study of shared clonotypes between healthy human individuals. This table comes from immunoSEQ multiplex PCR, and its TCRdb copy is limited to in-frame clones, with some not included. The data contain approximately 2.1 million clones, approximately 93% of them singletons. Material: naive CD4+ T cells from PBMCs. The receptors derive from a man aged 18 to 29 in good health. Some clones in this sample may be carry-over from other donors' samples. CDR3s include the opening cysteine and the closing phenylalanine or tryptophan. A D gene is named only where the DNA matches it firmly. Size tells how often a clone was seen (once, few, many) or the class of an expanded clone, and some rows leave it out.

>15|TRBV7-3|TRBJ2-1|NA|NA
CASSPPGTFYNEQFF
TGTGCCAGCAGTCCGCCCGGGACCTTCTACAATGAGCAGTTCTTC
>13|TRBV5-4|TRBJ2-1|NA|NA
CASSLSASGEQFF
TGTGCCAGCAGCTTGTCCGCTTCGGGGGAGCAGTTCTTC
>17|TRBV28|TRBJ1-1|NA|NA
CASYLTRTRKPNTEAFF
TGTGCCAGCTATCTGACCAGGACACGTAAACCGAACACTGAAGCTTTCTTT
>16|TRBV27|TRBJ2-7|NA|NA
CASSPRMRGLPYEQYF
TGTGCCAGCAGTCCCCGAATGAGGGGCCTCCCTTACGAGCAGTACTTC
>17|TRBV28|TRBJ1-2|NA|NA
CASSPNRGRGSNYGYTF
TGTGCCAGCAGTCCCAACCGGGGCAGGGGTTCTAACTATGGCTACACCTTC
>15|TRBV5-5|TRBJ1-5|NA|NA
CASSSGTWANQPQHF
TGTGCCAGCAGCTCCGGGACCTGGGCTAATCAGCCCCAGCATTTT
>12|TRBV30|TRBJ2-7|NA|NA
CAWSGGNYEQYF
TGTGCCTGGAGTGGGGGGAACTACGAGCAGTACTTC
>15|TRBV9|TRBJ2-5|NA|NA
CASSNGPRQAETQYF
TGTGCCAGCAGCAACGGGCCAAGGCAGGCAGAGACCCAGTACTTC
>15|TRBV28|TRBJ2-7|NA|TRBD1
CASRTLGQGLYEQYF
TGTGCCAGCAGGACCTTGGGACAGGGACTATACGAGCAGTACTTC
>14|TRBV6-6|TRBJ2-6|NA|NA
CASSHPTRANVLTF
TGTGCCAGCAGTCACCCGACTAGGGCCAACGTCCTGACTTTC
>16|TRBV7-2|TRBJ1-2|NA|TRBD1
CASSLATGGVHYGYTF
TGTGCCAGCAGCTTAGCGACAGGGGGTGTGCACTATGGCTACACCTTC
>16|TRBV4-2|TRBJ1-4|NA|NA
CASSQDFGGLSEKLFF
TGTGCCAGCAGCCAAGATTTCGGGGGGTTGAGTGAAAAACTGTTTTTT
>14|TRBV19|TRBJ1-1|NA|NA
CASTQRGLNTEAFF
TGTGCCAGTACCCAACGGGGCCTAAACACTGAAGCTTTCTTT
>14|TRBV18|TRBJ1-1|NA|NA
CASSLEDGDPEAFF
TGTGCCAGCTCACTTGAGGACGGGGACCCTGAAGCTTTCTTT
>13|TRBV4-3|TRBJ2-1|NA|NA
CASSHRPGNEQFF
TGCGCCAGCAGCCACCGGCCGGGGAATGAGCAGTTCTTC
>21|TRBV4-2|TRBJ2-3|NA|TRBD2
CASSLRNTGLAGTGSTDTQYF
TGTGCCAGCAGCCTTAGAAACACGGGACTAGCGGGGACGGGGAGCACAGATACGCAGTATTTT
>15|TRBV29-1|TRBJ1-2|once|TRBD1
CSVDWGQGDTYGYTF
TGCAGCGTTGACTGGGGACAGGGAGATACCTATGGCTACACCTTC
>13|TRBV29-1|TRBJ1-4|NA|NA
CSVDSGAEEKLFF
TGCAGCGTTGACTCCGGCGCGGAGGAAAAACTGTTTTTT
>16|TRBV5-1|TRBJ1-1|NA|NA
CASSLQAGASGVKALF
TGCGCCAGCAGTCTTCAGGCCGGGGCATCGGGGGTCAAGGCTCTCTTT
>15|TRBV28|TRBJ1-2|NA|NA
CASTPGDTTNYGYTF
TGTGCCAGCACCCCAGGGGACACAACTAACTATGGCTACACCTTC
>14|TRBV5-1|TRBJ2-7|NA|NA
CASNLAGLSYEQYF
TGCGCCAGCAACCTGGCTGGCTTATCCTACGAGCAGTACTTC
>13|TRBV28|TRBJ2-7|NA|NA
CASRVGVSYEQYF
TGTGCCAGCCGCGTTGGGGTCTCCTACGAGCAGTACTTC
>12|TRBV9|TRBJ1-4|NA|NA
CASSPGDEKLFF
TGTGCCAGCAGCCCCGGGGACGAAAAACTGTTTTTT
>16|TRBV18|TRBJ1-5|NA|NA
CASSPSVNRSNQPQHF
TGTGCCAGCTCCCCCTCAGTGAACCGTAGCAATCAGCCCCAGCATTTT
>16|TRBV28|TRBJ1-5|NA|NA
CASSFAEPYSNQPQHF
TGTGCCAGCAGTTTTGCCGAGCCGTATAGCAATCAGCCCCAGCATTTT
>13|TRBV4-2|TRBJ2-4|NA|NA
CASSLPASKIQYF
TGTGCCAGCAGCCTCCCAGCGTCAAAAATTCAGTACTTC
>15|TRBV5-6|TRBJ2-7|NA|NA
CASSLMRQFAYEQYF
TGTGCCAGCAGCTTGATGAGACAGTTCGCCTACGAGCAGTACTTC
>15|TRBV28|TRBJ2-1|NA|NA
CASSLSGRTYNEQFF
TGTGCCAGCAGTTTATCAGGGAGGACCTACAATGAGCAGTTCTTC